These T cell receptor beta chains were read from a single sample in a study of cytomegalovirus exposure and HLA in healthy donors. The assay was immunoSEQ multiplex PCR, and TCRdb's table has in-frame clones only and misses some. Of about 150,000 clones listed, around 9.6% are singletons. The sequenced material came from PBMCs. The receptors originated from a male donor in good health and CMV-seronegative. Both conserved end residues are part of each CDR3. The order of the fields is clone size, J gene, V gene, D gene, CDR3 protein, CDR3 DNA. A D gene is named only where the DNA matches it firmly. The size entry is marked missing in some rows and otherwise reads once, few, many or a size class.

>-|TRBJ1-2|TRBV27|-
CASSRQGFNYGYTF
TGTGCCAGCAGTCGGCAGGGGTTCAACTATGGCTACACCTTC
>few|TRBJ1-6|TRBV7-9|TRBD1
CASSDGQGAYSPLHF
TGTGCTAGCAGCGATGGCCAGGGGGCTTATTCACCCCTCCACTTT
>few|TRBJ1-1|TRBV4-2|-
CASSQDRDPEAFF
TGTGCCAGCAGCCAAGACAGGGATCCTGAAGCTTTCTTT
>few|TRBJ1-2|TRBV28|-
CASTQPGGIKLYGYTF
TGTGCCAGCACTCAACCGGGGGGGATTAAATTATACGGCTACACCTTC
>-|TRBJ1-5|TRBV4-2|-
CASSHEQGRDQPQHF
TGTGCCAGCAGCCACGAACAGGGAAGGGATCAGCCCCAGCATTTT
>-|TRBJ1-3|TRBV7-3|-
CASSLGPVQGASGNTIYF
TGTGCCAGCAGCTTAGGGCCGGTTCAGGGCGCCTCTGGAAACACCATATATTTT
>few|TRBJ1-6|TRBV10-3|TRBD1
CAIRGQGANSPLHF
TGTGCCATCAGGGGACAGGGGGCTAATTCACCCCTCCACTTT
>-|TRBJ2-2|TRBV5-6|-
CASSPSPGELFF
TGTGCCAGCAGCCCCTCTCCCGGGGAGCTGTTTTTT
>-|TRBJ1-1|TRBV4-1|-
CASSGSTGRSQGDTEAFF
TGCGCCAGCAGCGGATCAACAGGCAGATCACAGGGAGACACTGAAGCTTTCTTT
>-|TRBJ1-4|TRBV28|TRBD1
CASSLGTGTGEKLFF
TGTGCCAGCAGTTTAGGGACAGGGACTGGGGAAAAACTGTTTTTT
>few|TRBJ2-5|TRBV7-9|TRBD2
CASSPPSGGAAQYF
TGTGCCAGCAGCCCACCCTCGGGAGGGGCCGCCCAGTACTTC
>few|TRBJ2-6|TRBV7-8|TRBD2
CASSLGGLAGFRGSGANVLTF
TGTGCCAGCAGCTTAGGAGGACTAGCGGGATTCCGCGGCTCTGGGGCCAACGTCCTGACTTTC
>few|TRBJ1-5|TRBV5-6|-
CASSFREQPQHF
TGTGCCAGCAGCTTCCGAGAGCAGCCCCAGCATTTT
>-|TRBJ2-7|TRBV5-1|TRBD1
CASSSDRGLEQYF
TGCGCCAGCAGCTCTGACAGGGGGCTCGAGCAGTACTTC
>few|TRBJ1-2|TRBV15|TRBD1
CATSRDVGRGRYGYTF
TGTGCCACCAGCAGAGATGTGGGCAGGGGGCGTTATGGCTACACCTTC
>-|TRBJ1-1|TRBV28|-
CASSIQGFFFF
TGTGCCAGCAGCATTCAGGGGTTTTTTTTCTTT
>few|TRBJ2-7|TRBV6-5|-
CASSYGANYEQYF
TGTGCCAGCAGTTACGGCGCGAACTACGAGCAGTACTTC
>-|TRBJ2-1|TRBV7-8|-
CASSLPGLGSYNEQFF
TGTGCCAGCAGCTTACCGGGGTTGGGATCCTACAATGAGCAGTTCTTC
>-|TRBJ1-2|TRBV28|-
CASTSAGLDYGYTF
TGTGCCAGCACCTCCGCGGGGTTGGACTATGGCTACACCTTC
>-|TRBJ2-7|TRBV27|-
CASSLGGYEQYF
TGTGCCAGCAGTTTAGGGGGGTACGAGCAGTACTTC
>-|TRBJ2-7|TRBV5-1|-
CASSLPGVTYEQYF
TGCGCCAGCAGCTTGCCAGGGGTTACCTACGAGCAGTACTTC
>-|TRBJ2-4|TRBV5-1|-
CASSLGAGTSKNIQYF
TGCGCCAGCAGCTTGGGAGCGGGTACGTCCAAAAACATTCAGTACTTC
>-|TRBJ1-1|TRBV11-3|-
CASSLAGMNTEAFF
TGTGCCAGCAGCTTAGCAGGGATGAACACTGAAGCTTTCTTT
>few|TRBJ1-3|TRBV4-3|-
CASSQDRAGAGNTIYF
TGCGCCAGCAGCCAAGATAGGGCGGGAGCTGGAAACACCATATATTTT
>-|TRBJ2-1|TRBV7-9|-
CASSLWSVQDNEQFF
TGTGCCAGCAGCTTATGGTCAGTCCAGGACAATGAGCAGTTCTTC
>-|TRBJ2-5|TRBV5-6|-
CASSLWGQTQYF
TGTGCCAGCAGCTTGTGGGGGCAGACCCAGTACTTC
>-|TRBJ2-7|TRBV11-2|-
CASSRTLSSYEQYF
TGTGCCAGCAGCCGGACTCTCAGCTCCTACGAGCAGTACTTC
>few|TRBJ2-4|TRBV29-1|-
CSAAGATKNIQYF
TGCAGCGCAGCAGGGGCCACCAAAAACATTCAGTACTTC
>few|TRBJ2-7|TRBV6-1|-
CASRLEPYEQYF
TGTGCCAGCAGACTAGAGCCCTACGAGCAGTACTTC
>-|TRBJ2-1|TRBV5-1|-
CASSEQGQYNEQFF
TGCGCCAGCAGCGAGCAGGGGCAATACAATGAGCAGTTCTTC
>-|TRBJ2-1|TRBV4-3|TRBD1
CASSPSQGESYNEQFF
TGCGCCAGCAGCCCCAGCCAGGGGGAGTCCTACAATGAGCAGTTCTTC
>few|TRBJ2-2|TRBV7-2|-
CASSFTNTGELFF
TGTGCCAGCAGCTTTACGAACACCGGGGAGCTGTTTTTT
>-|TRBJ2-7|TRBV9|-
CASSPRGVRNAYEQYF
TGTGCCAGCAGCCCAAGAGGTGTTAGAAACGCCTACGAGCAGTACTTC
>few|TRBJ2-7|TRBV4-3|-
CASSQERGNEQYF
TGCGCCAGCAGCCAAGAGCGAGGGAACGAGCAGTACTTC
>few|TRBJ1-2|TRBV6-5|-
CASSPGQLLNYGYTF
TGTGCCAGCAGTCCAGGACAGCTTCTTAACTATGGCTACACCTTC
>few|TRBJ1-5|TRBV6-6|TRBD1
CASSLGQVSNQPQHF
TGTGCCAGCAGCCTGGGACAGGTTAGCAATCAGCCCCAGCATTTT
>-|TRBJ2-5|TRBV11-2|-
CASSPDRNQETQYF
TGTGCCAGCAGCCCTGACAGAAACCAAGAGACCCAGTACTTC
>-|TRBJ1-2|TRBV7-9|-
CASSLGLSDGYTF
TGTGCCAGCAGCTTAGGCCTCTCGGATGGCTACACCTTC
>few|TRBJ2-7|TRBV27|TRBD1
CASSLIRTGRYEQYF
TGTGCCAGCAGCCTGATTAGGACAGGGAGATACGAGCAGTACTTC
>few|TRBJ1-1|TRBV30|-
CAWGPQGRTEAFF
TGTGCCTGGGGTCCACAGGGTCGGACTGAAGCTTTCTTT
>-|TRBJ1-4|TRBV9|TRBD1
CASSPDRGQREKLFF
TGTGCCAGCAGCCCCGACAGGGGGCAGAGGGAAAAACTGTTTTTT
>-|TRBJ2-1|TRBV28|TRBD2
CASSLSTLAGGANEQFF
TGTGCCAGCAGTTTATCTACCCTAGCGGGAGGCGCCAATGAGCAGTTCTTC
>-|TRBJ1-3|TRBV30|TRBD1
CASSPGGGRNTIYF
TGTGCCTCCTCCCCAGGGGGCGGGAGAAACACCATATATTTT
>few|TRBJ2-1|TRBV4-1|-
CASSQGGGSYNEQFF
TGCGCCAGCAGCCAAGGGGGAGGTTCCTACAATGAGCAGTTCTTC
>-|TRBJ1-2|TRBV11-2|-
CASSLDRGGLGYTF
TGTGCCAGCAGCTTAGACCGTGGGGGCCTAGGCTACACCTTC
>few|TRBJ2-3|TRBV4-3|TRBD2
CASSQDRGLAGADTQYF
TGCGCCAGCAGCCAAGATCGCGGACTAGCGGGAGCAGATACGCAGTATTTT
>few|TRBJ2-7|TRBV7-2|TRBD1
CASSFGQGAFYEQYF
TGTGCCAGCAGCTTCGGACAGGGGGCCTTCTACGAGCAGTACTTC
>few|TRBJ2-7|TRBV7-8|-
CASSRAPGAIFFYEQYF
TGTGCCAGCAGCCGCGCGCCTGGGGCTATTTTTTTCTACGAGCAGTACTTC
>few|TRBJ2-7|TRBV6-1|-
CASNSPHQGRVEQYF
TGTGCCAGCAACTCCCCCCACCAGGGAAGGGTCGAGCAGTACTTC
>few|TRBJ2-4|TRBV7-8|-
CASSLEAGAAKNIQYF
TGTGCCAGCAGCTTAGAGGCAGGGGCAGCCAAAAACATTCAGTACTTC
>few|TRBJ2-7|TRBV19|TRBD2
CASSNILAGGLEQYF
TGTGCCAGTAGCAACATACTAGCGGGAGGCCTAGAGCAGTACTTC
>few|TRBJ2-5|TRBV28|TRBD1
CASSSPGQGSMTQYF
TGTGCCAGCAGTTCCCCGGGACAGGGGTCGATGACCCAGTACTTC
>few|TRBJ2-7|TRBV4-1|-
CASSQEPPDSEHYEQYF
TGCGCCAGCAGCCAAGAACCCCCGGACAGTGAGCACTACGAGCAGTACTTC